These 21 T cell receptor beta chains originate from one sample sequenced in a study of CD8+ T cells in alopecia areata. RNA was isolated and reverse transcribed to cDNA, the sequencing template. Sequencing used immunoSEQ multiplex PCR; TCRdb keeps in-frame clones, though not all of them. The table lists about 110,000 clones, 84% of them singletons, with under 25% in the top ten. Treatment here: oral pan-JAK inhibitor, 5-10 mg twice daily. The sequencing here drew on CD8+ T cells sorted from blood, taken at week 24, from a patient treated with tofacitinib. The receptors stem from a human donor with alopecia areata.

The chain recombines TRBV5-1 with TRBJ1-3; tentatively, D is TRBD1 (5 bases). CDR1 is SGHRS and CDR2 is YFSETQ in the germline V gene. The CDR3 covers 16 residues. V gave up 2 bases and J gave up 5 bases, with 17 bases separating them. Here the CDR3 reads CASSFGKRGTRNTIYF. The CDR3 coding sequence is TGCGCCAGCAGCTTCGGGAAAAGGGGAACACGAAACACCATATATTTT.

This chain links TRBV4-3 with TRBJ2-3; tentative D call: TRBD2 (6 bases). The V and J ends lost 0 bases and 0 bases respectively, with 10 bases between them. The CDR3 sequence is 16 residues long. Germline V gene data show CDR1 as LGHNA and CDR2 as YSLEER. The CDR3 nucleotides are TGCGCCAGCAGCCAAGAGTTGGGGGGTAGCACAGATACGCAGTATTTT. It translates to CASSQELGGSTDTQYF.

The CDR3 DNA sequence: TGCAGCGCATCCGGGACAGGGCTTTACAATGAGCAGTTCTTC. As protein: CSASGTGLYNEQFF. This chain connects TRBV29-1 to TRBJ2-1, with TRBD1 identical over 9 bases. This CDR3 is built from 14 residues. The junction had 8 bases not matched to a gene; V was cut back by 7 bases and J by 4 bases. Germline V CDR1 and CDR2: SQVTM, ANQGSEA.

The chain has TRBV29-1 and TRBJ2-1, with D perhaps matching TRBD1 (5 bases). This CDR3 has 13 amino acids. Germline V gene lookup returns CDR1 SQVTM and CDR2 ANQGSEA. V shed 1 base and J shed 8 bases, with 12 bases lying between them. CDR3 nucleotides: TGCAGCGTTGAAGCCAGGGCCCCCCATGAGCAGTTCTTC. Its protein is CSVEARAPHEQFF.

This chain uses TRBV5-1 with TRBJ2-7, with a tentative D call TRBD2 (5 bases). The CDR3 is 13 residues long. With 0 bases removed from V and 5 bases from J, the gap between germline ends came to 9 bases. CDR1 is SGHRS, CDR2 YFSETQ, per germline. This CDR3 reads CASSLAGNHEQYF. CDR3 coding DNA: TGCGCCAGCAGCTTGGCCGGGAACCACGAGCAGTACTTC.

The rearrangement uses TRBV14 and TRBJ2-7; D not certain. Trimming took off 5 bases at V and 6 bases at J, with 20 bases between the two ends. In germline, CDR1 is SGHDN, CDR2 FVKESK. CDR3 length equals 15 residues. The CDR3 region has the DNA TGTGCCAGCAGCTCCTCGGGTCTTGAAACGGGCGAGCAGTACTTC. Its translation is CASSSSGLETGEQYF.

V usage is TRBV6-5 and J usage is TRBJ2-3, with D possibly matching TRBD1 (6 bases). This CDR3 is 15 amino acids long. Germline CDR1 MNHEY, CDR2 SVGAGI. V was trimmed by 4 bases and J by 3 bases, leaving 14 bases between them. In DNA, the CDR3 is TGTGCCAGCAGTTGGGCAGGGGCTTCAACAGATACGCAGTATTTT. This sequence encodes CASSWAGASTDTQYF.

This chain links TRBV5-1 with TRBJ1-1; a weak D match, TRBD1 (5 bases). This CDR3 comprises 12 residues. CDR1 is SGHRS and CDR2 is YFSETQ in the germline V gene. V lost 2 bases and J lost 7, with 9 bases in between. The CDR3 sequence: CASSFQDNEAFF. The CDR3 DNA reads as TGCGCCAGCAGCTTCCAGGACAATGAAGCTTTCTTT.

This chain links TRBV5-1 with TRBJ2-5; perhaps D is TRBD1 or TRBD2 (6 bases each). The CDR3 length is 17 residues. Trimming took 4 bases from V and 3 from J, leaving 22 bases between them. CDR1 is SGHRS, CDR2 YFSETQ, per germline. The CDR3 DNA is TGCGCCAGCAGCCTGACTTTAGGGGGGCCAATCGAAGAGACCCAGTACTTC. It specifies CASSLTLGGPIEETQYF.

The rearrangement links TRBV5-1 to TRBJ2-7; possibly TRBD1 for D (6 bases). The V gene's germline CDR1 is SGHRS and CDR2 YFSETQ. V was pared by 4 bases and J by 3 bases, with 17 bases between. This CDR3 is 15 amino acids long. The CDR3 region is CASSPSQGLLYEQYF. In DNA form, the CDR3 reads TGCGCCAGCAGCCCCTCACAGGGCCTTCTCTACGAGCAGTACTTC.

V usage is TRBV7-9 and J usage is TRBJ2-7; D not resolved. Germline V gene sequence: CDR1 SEHNR, CDR2 FQNEAQ (reference sequence). Trimming left V 5 bases short and J 4 bases short, with 15 bases between. The CDR3 spans 14 residues. The DNA of the CDR3 is TGTGCCAGCAGCCCAAGGGAAGGGCAGTACGAGCAGTACTTC. Translating gives CASSPREGQYEQYF.

V gene TRBV7-9 combines with J gene TRBJ2-6; TRBD1 matches at 9 bases. Germline V lookup: CDR1 SEHNR, CDR2 FQNEAQ (reference sequence). This CDR3 spans 19 amino acids. Trimming at V came to 2 bases and at J to 0 bases, leaving 8 bases not matched to a gene. The CDR3 sequence is CASSLPSGTGFSGANVLTF. The DNA for the CDR3 is TGTGCCAGCAGCTTACCGTCCGGGACAGGGTTCTCTGGGGCCAACGTCCTGACTTTC.

This clone came up once. The V and J genes are TRBV4-3 and TRBJ2-3; possible D gene TRBD2, 5 bases. Looked up from germline, CDR1 is LGHNA and CDR2 is YSLEER. The CDR3 is 16 residues long. Trimming took off 4 bases at V and 0 bases at J, with 14 bases between the two ends. The CDR3 bases are TGCGCCAGCAGCCCGTGGAGCGGATCTAGCACAGATACGCAGTATTTT. Translated: CASSPWSGSSTDTQYF.

V gene TRBV11-2 combines with J gene TRBJ2-2, with D unresolved. V dropped 3 bases and J dropped 7 bases, with 9 bases sitting between them. CDR1 and CDR2 from the germline V gene are SGHAT and FQNNGV. This CDR3 comprises 13 residues. CDR3 sequence reads: CASSFGPSGELFF. In nucleotides, the CDR3 is TGTGCCAGCAGCTTTGGACCGAGCGGGGAGCTGTTTTTT.

This clone is categorized as medium-sized. The rearrangement uses TRBV6-5 and TRBJ2-7, with D perhaps matching TRBD2 (5 bases). The length of the CDR3 is 12 residues. Germline-derived CDR1 and CDR2 are MNHEY and SVGAGI. V lost 6 bases, J lost 3 bases, and 9 bases lay in between. The CDR3: CASSPRGYEQYF. CDR3 in DNA: TGTGCCAGCAGCCCACGGGGCTACGAGCAGTACTTC.

This chain links TRBV7-9 with TRBJ2-7, with D unresolved. From germline, CDR1 is SEHNR and CDR2 FQNEAQ (reference sequence). The V end lost 1 base, the J end lost 6 bases, and 7 bases lay between the germline ends. The CDR3 totals 12 residues. This CDR3 is CASSLGYREQYF. The CDR3 coding sequence is TGTGCCAGCAGCTTAGGGTACCGCGAGCAGTACTTC.

This sequence joins TRBV7-9 and TRBJ2-1; D is unresolved. The CDR3 spans 12 residues. V was shortened by 5 bases and J by 8 bases, with 10 bases between the two germline ends. The germline V gene encodes CDR1 SEHNR and CDR2 FQNEAQ (reference sequence). This CDR3 reads CASSPRWDEQFF. The CDR3 DNA is TGTGCCAGCAGCCCGAGATGGGATGAGCAGTTCTTC.

As concerns this clone: Other DNA sequences of this sample code for an identical CDR3. V and J are TRBV7-2 and TRBJ2-5; TRBD2 aligns across 10 bases. Germline values: CDR1 SGHTA, CDR2 FQGNSA. This CDR3 region has 15 residues. After removal of 5 bases from V and 1 base from J, the junction contained 4 bases not matched to a gene. The CDR3 DNA follows: TGTGCCAGCAGCCTCAGCGGGGGGGTCCAAGAGACCCAGTACTTC. Its translation is CASSLSGGVQETQYF.

The CDR3 region is CASSQENAGNTEAFF. The DNA of the CDR3 is TGCGCCAGCAGCCAAGAGAATGCTGGGAACACTGAAGCTTTCTTT. The chain recombines TRBV4-1 with TRBJ1-1; D unclear. Germline CDR1 MGHRA, CDR2 YSYEKL. CDR3 size: 15 residues. Trimming took off 0 bases at V and 1 base at J, with 9 bases between the two ends.

This clone was counted a single time. The rearrangement uses TRBV5-1 and TRBJ2-2, with 8 bases matching TRBD1. Per germline, CDR1 SGHRS and CDR2 YFSETQ. After removal of 4 bases from V and 1 base from J, the junction contained 18 bases not matched to a gene. The CDR3 runs to 20 residues. The chain's CDR3 is CASSHWTGKDNSGNTGELFF. The CDR3 region has the DNA TGCGCCAGCAGCCATTGGACAGGGAAAGATAATTCAGGGAACACCGGGGAGCTGTTTTTT.

J is TRBJ2-1 and V is TRBV4-2; D is unresolved. The CDR3 runs 15 residues. CDR1 LGHNA and CDR2 YNFKEQ come from the germline V gene. With 1 base removed from V and 5 bases from J, the gap between germline ends came to 12 bases. The CDR3 loop is CASSQGRAVNNEQFF. The DNA for the CDR3 is TGTGCCAGCAGCCAAGGCCGGGCAGTTAACAATGAGCAGTTCTTC.